A single sample gave rise to the 24 T cell receptor beta chains below, sequenced in a study of blood T cell repertoires in COVID-19. Clones were read by immunoSEQ multiplex PCR, and TCRdb kept only the in-frame ones, dropping some. The repertoire holds 250,000 to 300,000 clones, 84% seen once, with 4.2% in the top ten. Sequencing was carried out using peripheral blood. The receptors stem from a man aged 60 to 75 with acute or convalescent COVID-19.

By sample fraction, this clone is medium-sized. The rearrangement uses TRBV13 and TRBJ1-6; TRBD1 is a possible D gene (6 bases). Deletions cut 5 bases from V and 8 bases from J, with 22 bases between. CDR1 and CDR2 (germline): PRHDT, FYEKMQ (reference sequence). The CDR3 contains 17 residues. CDR3: CASSLSGAGVRDSPLHF. The CDR3 DNA reads TGTGCCAGCAGCCTAAGCGGGGCAGGGGTTCGTGATTCACCCCTCCACTTT.

V usage is TRBV3-1 (or the pseudogene TRBV3-2) and J usage is TRBJ2-3; possible D gene TRBD2, 5 bases. The CDR3 extends over 15 amino acids. V lost 0 bases and J lost 2, with 9 bases in between. Germline CDR1 and CDR2: LGHDT and YNNKEL (reference sequence). The CDR3: CASSQDRGYTDTQYF. The DNA for the CDR3 is TGTGCCAGCAGCCAAGATCGGGGATACACAGATACGCAGTATTTT.

The chain employs TRBV6-6 and TRBJ2-2; 7 positions match TRBD2. V dropped 6 bases and J dropped 2; count of bases not matched to a gene: 9. The length of the CDR3 is 16 residues. CDR1 MNHNY and CDR2 SVGAGI come from the germline V gene (reference sequence). This chain's CDR3 is CASSPASGVNTGELFF. CDR3 nucleotide sequence: TGTGCCAGCAGCCCAGCTAGCGGAGTTAACACCGGGGAGCTGTTTTTT.

The chain has TRBV5-4 and TRBJ1-2; no definite D call. Germline loops: CDR1 SGHNT, CDR2 YYREEE (reference sequence). This CDR3 is built from 11 residues. V was cut by 2 bases and J by 8 bases, with 7 bases left in between. As DNA, the CDR3 is TGTGCCAGCAGCTTTGAGGCAGGCTACACCTTC. It encodes CASSFEAGYTF.

This clone was seen only once. The genes are TRBV4-2 and TRBJ1-3, with D tentatively TRBD1 (6 bases). Germline CDR1 is LGHNA and CDR2 is YNFKEQ. The CDR3 sequence is 19 residues long. The V gene lost 0 bases and the J gene lost 0 bases, with 18 bases spanning the gap. CDR3 amino acids: CASSQEGGRTASSGNTIYF. CDR3 DNA: TGTGCCAGCAGCCAAGAAGGGGGTCGGACGGCGAGCTCTGGAAACACCATATATTTT.

This clone was counted between two and nine times. The chain employs TRBV19 and TRBJ2-7, with 14 positions matching TRBD2. This CDR3 is 16 amino acids long. Germline V lookup: CDR1 LNHDA, CDR2 SQIVND (reference sequence). With 4 bases clipped from V and 3 bases from J, the junction kept 5 bases outside the gene matches. CDR3 region: CASSTGLAGGRYEQYF. For the CDR3, the DNA is TGTGCCAGTAGTACAGGACTAGCGGGAGGTCGCTACGAGCAGTACTTC.

The genes are TRBV27 and TRBJ1-1; D gene uncertain. V dropped 1 base and J dropped 1 base, with 10 bases sitting between them. Germline values: CDR1 MNHEY, CDR2 SMNVEV (reference sequence). The CDR3 length is 15 residues. The CDR3 protein is CASSLYSGSNTEAFF. The CDR3 bases are TGTGCCAGCAGTTTATACTCGGGATCGAACACTGAAGCTTTCTTT.

V is TRBV28 and J is TRBJ2-1; 7 nucleotides match TRBD2. This CDR3 comprises 16 residues. With V trimmed by 5 bases and J by 5 bases, 12 bases remained unmatched. The germline gives CDR1 MDHEN, CDR2 SYDVKM. Written as DNA, the CDR3 is TGTGCCAGCAGTCCGCCAGGCCTGGGGGGGGACAATGAGCAGTTCTTC. This codes for CASSPPGLGGDNEQFF.

This chain uses TRBV3-1 (or the pseudogene TRBV3-2) with TRBJ2-3, with TRBD2 matching 8 bases. Germline values: CDR1 LGHDT, CDR2 YNNKEL (reference sequence). The CDR3 consists of 19 residues. The V gene end was trimmed by 1 base and the J gene end by 2 bases; junction bases not matched to a gene: 14. The CDR3 spells CASSQVYGLASPPTDTQYF. The CDR3 coding sequence is TGTGCCAGCAGCCAAGTTTACGGACTAGCCTCCCCCCCCACAGATACGCAGTATTTT.

The chain uses TRBV5-4 and TRBJ1-2, with 8 bases identical to TRBD1. V shed 3 bases, J shed 10 bases, and the junction held 8 bases outside the gene matches. Germline-derived CDR1 and CDR2 are SGHNT and YYREEE (reference sequence). The CDR3 length is 13 residues. DNA for the CDR3: TGTGCCAGCAGCTCCGGACAGGGTGAAGCCTACACCTTC. Its protein is CASSSGQGEAYTF.

The V gene is TRBV7-9, the J gene TRBJ2-7; 7 nucleotides agree with TRBD1. Germline lookup yields CDR1 SEHNR and CDR2 FQNEAQ (reference sequence). The CDR3 length is 15 residues. V lost 1 base to trimming and J lost 5 bases; unmatched junction nucleotides: 8. The CDR3 loop reads CASSLGTGVVDEQYF. For the CDR3, the DNA is TGTGCCAGCAGCTTAGGAACAGGGGTTGTCGACGAGCAGTACTTC.

The genes are TRBV13 and TRBJ2-1; 8 nucleotides match TRBD2. CDR1 and CDR2 (germline): PRHDT, FYEKMQ (reference sequence). This CDR3 has 15 residues. J was trimmed by 12 bases and V by 5 bases; bases with no gene match: 15. CDR3 in amino acids: CASSSSGTRGGGQFF. For the CDR3, the DNA is TGTGCCAGCAGCAGTAGCGGGACCCGGGGAGGTGGGCAGTTCTTC.

The V and J genes are TRBV2 and TRBJ2-6; a possible D gene is TRBD2 (6 bases). Germline loops: CDR1 SNHLY, CDR2 FYNNEI. The CDR3 is made up of 16 amino acids. V shed 6 bases and J shed 1 base, with 13 bases lying between them. The CDR3 region is CASSAGLLSGANVLTF. As DNA, the CDR3 is TGTGCCAGCAGCGCCGGACTATTATCTGGGGCCAACGTCCTGACTTTC. The full variable domain, in which reference TRBV2 and TRBJ2-6 provide the parts outside the CDR3, is EPEVTQTPSHQVTQMGQEVILRCVPISNHLYFYWYRQILGQKVEFLVSFYNNEISEKSEIFDDQFSVERPDGSNFTLKIRSTKLEDSAMYFCASSAGLLSGANVLTFGAGSRLTVL.

About this clone itself: Sequence at one end of the junction differs from germline and may be a read error. The rearrangement joins TRBV10-3 to TRBJ2-7, with a tentative D call TRBD1 (7 bases). The CDR3 covers 14 residues. Germline assignment: CDR1 ENHRY and CDR2 SYGVKD. In nucleotides, the CDR3 is TGTGCCAGCAGTGACCCAGGGGGGCCCTACGAGCAGTACTTC. Its protein is CASSDPGGPYEQYF.

The chain has TRBV19 and TRBJ1-1, with TRBD1 matching over 9 bases. The germline gives CDR1 LNHDA, CDR2 SQIVND (reference sequence). V lost 7 bases, J lost 4 bases, and 7 bases stayed unmatched. The CDR3 contains 14 residues. The CDR3 protein is CASIRDRVTTEAFF. The CDR3 DNA follows: TGTGCCAGTATAAGGGACAGGGTTACCACTGAAGCTTTCTTT.

The J gene is TRBJ2-2, the V gene TRBV6-2 or TRBV6-3; no clear D gene. The CDR3 is made up of 13 amino acids. Trimming cost V 0 bases and J 6 bases, with 5 bases left between them. Per the germline V gene, CDR1 is MNHEY and CDR2 is SVGEGT. CDR3 DNA sequence: TGTGCCAGCAGTTACTCGCGTCCCGGGGAGCTGTTTTTT. Translated: CASSYSRPGELFF.

CDR3 DNA: TGTGCCAGCAGCCAAGAGAGTTATGAGCAGTTCTTC. As protein: CASSQESYEQFF. The J gene is TRBJ2-1, the V gene TRBV3-1 (or the pseudogene TRBV3-2); D ambiguous. The germline V gene has CDR1 LGHDT and CDR2 YNNKEL (reference sequence). The CDR3 is made up of 12 amino acids. V lost 0 bases to trimming and J lost 8 bases, with 5 bases between them.

The chain combines TRBV2 with TRBJ2-1; perhaps TRBD2 as D (6 bases). The CDR3 sequence is 15 residues long. Germline CDR1 reads SNHLY; CDR2 reads FYNNEI. V dropped 7 bases and J dropped 3 bases, with 16 bases sitting between them. The CDR3 DNA reads as TGTGCCAGCAAACTTCTTCGGGGGTACTACAATGAGCAGTTCTTC. Residues: CASKLLRGYYNEQFF.

This chain uses TRBV5-1 with TRBJ1-2; D gene unclear. The CDR3 runs to 15 residues. The V and J ends lost 4 bases and 10 bases respectively, with 23 bases between them. Germline assignment: CDR1 SGHRS and CDR2 YFSETQ. The CDR3 DNA reads TGCGCCAGCAGCAACGAGCCAGGCTCGCAACGCGACTACACCTTC. Protein product: CASSNEPGSQRDYTF.

This chain uses TRBV5-1 with TRBJ2-6; D gene unclear. Germline CDR1 SGHRS, CDR2 YFSETQ. The CDR3 consists of 15 residues. V was shortened by 0 bases and J by 0 bases, with 4 bases between the two germline ends. CDR3 loop: CASSLEASGANVLTF. CDR3 nucleotides: TGCGCCAGCAGCTTGGAAGCCTCTGGGGCCAACGTCCTGACTTTC.

This clone came up a few times. The chain joins TRBV7-8 to TRBJ1-1; the match to TRBD1 covers 9 bases. The CDR3 loop spans 14 amino acids. V was clipped by 7 bases and J by 5 bases; unmatched bases: 8. CDR1 is SGHVS, CDR2 FQNEAQ, per germline. In DNA, the CDR3 is TGTGCCAGCAAGCCACAGGGGGCCCTAACTGAAGCTTTCTTT. The encoded protein is CASKPQGALTEAFF.

Only a few counts were recorded for this clone. V usage is TRBV9 and J usage is TRBJ2-7, with 7 bases that match TRBD2. The CDR3 runs to 14 residues. With V trimmed by 4 bases and J by 6 bases, 10 bases remained unmatched. Germline CDR1 and CDR2: SGDLS and YYNGEE. The CDR3 nucleotides are TGTGCCAGCAGCCCTTCGGTTGCGGGAGTCGAGCAGTACTTC. This gives the protein CASSPSVAGVEQYF.

The chain employs TRBV19 and TRBJ1-2; TRBD1 aligns across 10 bases. The ends lost 6 bases at V and 7 bases at J; junction bases unmatched: 8. Germline V CDR1 and CDR2: LNHDA, SQIVND (reference sequence). The CDR3 sequence is 14 residues long. The CDR3 sequence is CASRARTGGSGYTF. The CDR3 region has the DNA TGTGCCAGTAGAGCACGGACAGGGGGTTCTGGCTACACCTTC.

This clone has only one observation. The chain joins TRBV6-5 to TRBJ2-1; 8 bases align to TRBD2. The germline V gene has CDR1 MNHEY and CDR2 SVGAGI. This CDR3 contains 15 residues. V was pared by 10 bases and J by 5 bases, with 13 bases of the junction left unmatched. Here the CDR3 reads CATVAGPPKHNEQFF. The CDR3 nucleotides are TGTGCCACCGTAGCGGGGCCCCCAAAACACAATGAGCAGTTCTTC.